The clone carrying this T cell receptor beta chain was recorded a few times. Sample donors were healthy Caucasian individuals that came from Russia, aged roughly 6 to 95. J gave up 3 bases and V 4 bases, and 9 bases lay outside the gene matches. Germline lookup yields CDR1 KGHDR and CDR2 SFDVKD. This CDR3 region has 16 residues. This specimen comes from a study of blood T cells in healthy people across ages. The second PCR ran roughly 6 to 11 cycles with a sample-barcoded 5' primer and J-beta primers. TCRdb independently ran MiXCR on the 5' RACE reads; one entry per CDR3 protein. This table has around 1,500,000 distinct CDR3 sequences, about 28% appearing once.

V usage is TRBV24-1 and J usage is TRBJ2-3, with 7 bases matching TRBD2. Sequencing was performed on blood. This TCR came from a woman aged 25-40 years in good health. In DNA, the CDR3 is TGTGCCACCAGTGACCCGACCCGGGGGGTTACAGATACGCAGTATTTT. It translates to CATSDPTRGVTDTQYF.